A selection of T cell receptor beta chains follows, all from one sample in a study of human T cells and chemical hapten exposure. One entry per CDR3 protein, called by TCRdb with MiXCR from the RACE reads. The profile shows roughly 260,000 distinct CDR3 sequences, roughly 8.9% of them singletons. The sequenced sample was whole blood, obtained in connection with sensitization to the hapten diphenylcyclopropenone (DPC). The receptors were gathered from a middle-aged woman with alopecia areata. Some clones in this sample may be carry-over from other donors' samples. Each CDR3 is given with its conserved first and last residue. Each record gives: V gene, clone size, D gene, J gene, CDR3 DNA, CDR3 protein. A D gene is named only where the DNA matches it firmly. A clone size is listed for some rows: how often the clone was seen (once, few, many), or a class if it is expanded.

V: TRBV10-3; size: .; D: .; J: TRBJ1-5; DNA: TGTGCCACGTCTGACGGTAATAGCAATCAGCCCCAGCATTTT; CDR3: CATSDGNSNQPQHF
V: TRBV4-3; size: few; D: .; J: TRBJ1-5; DNA: TGCGCCAGCAGCCAAGATCTAACCAGGAGCAATCAGCCCCAGCATTTT; CDR3: CASSQDLTRSNQPQHF
V: TRBV4-2; size: many; D: .; J: TRBJ2-2; DNA: TGTGCCAGCAGCCAAGATAGGCGCGGACTGTTTTTT; CDR3: CASSQDRRGLFF
V: TRBV28; size: few; D: .; J: TRBJ2-3; DNA: TGTGCCAGCAGTTTGGTGGGAGTTGGGGATACGCAGTATTTT; CDR3: CASSLVGVGDTQYF
V: TRBV6-4; size: .; D: .; J: TRBJ2-3; DNA: TGTGCCAGCAGTCGTAGGACTCCACCCAGCACAGATACGCAGTATTTT; CDR3: CASSRRTPPSTDTQYF
V: TRBV20-1; size: many; D: TRBD2; J: TRBJ2-3; DNA: TGCAGTGCTAGAGGGACTAGCGGGCCACAGAGCACAGATACGCAGTATTTT; CDR3: CSARGTSGPQSTDTQYF
V: TRBV7-9; size: few; D: TRBD2; J: TRBJ2-1; DNA: TGTGCCAGCAGTTCTAGCGGTTTCTCCTACAATGAGCAGTTCTTC; CDR3: CASSSSGFSYNEQFF
V: TRBV29-1; size: few; D: TRBD2; J: TRBJ2-1; DNA: TGCAGCGCACGCCCCGGGACTAGCGGGAACAATGAGCAGTTCTTC; CDR3: CSARPGTSGNNEQFF
V: TRBV4-3; size: .; D: .; J: TRBJ1-5; DNA: TGCGCCAGCAGCCAAGAGACAGGCAATCAGCCCCAGCATTTT; CDR3: CASSQETGNQPQHF
V: TRBV10-3; size: few; D: TRBD1; J: TRBJ1-6; DNA: TGTGCCATCAGTGAGCCGGGGACAGATAATTCACCCCTCCACTTT; CDR3: CAISEPGTDNSPLHF
V: TRBV12-3/TRBV12-4; size: .; D: .; J: TRBJ1-1; DNA: TGTGCCAGCAGTCTTGCCCTTAGGGTGACTGAAGCTTTCTTT; CDR3: CASSLALRVTEAFF
V: TRBV12-3/TRBV12-4; size: .; D: .; J: TRBJ1-6; DNA: TGTGCCAGCAGTTTAGGGAACCCAGGAAGTTCACCCCTCCACTTT; CDR3: CASSLGNPGSSPLHF
V: TRBV7-2; size: .; D: .; J: TRBJ1-1; DNA: TGTGCCAGCAGCTTAGCAGCAGGGCGCACTGAAGCTTTCTTT; CDR3: CASSLAAGRTEAFF
V: TRBV12-3/TRBV12-4; size: few; D: .; J: TRBJ2-3; DNA: TGTGCCAGCAGTTTAGGCCCCCAAGGGGGAGATACGCAGTATTTT; CDR3: CASSLGPQGGDTQYF
V: TRBV4-3; size: once; D: .; J: TRBJ2-1; DNA: TGCGCCAGCAGCCAAGATCACGGGGCCTACAATGAGCAGTTCTTC; CDR3: CASSQDHGAYNEQFF
V: TRBV7-2; size: .; D: .; J: TRBJ1-6; DNA: TGTGCCAGCAGCCCGGTGAATTCACCCCTCCACTTT; CDR3: CASSPVNSPLHF
V: TRBV4-3; size: few; D: .; J: TRBJ1-4; DNA: TGCGCCAGCAGCCAAGGGGTTAGGGGAGATGAAAAACTGTTTTTT; CDR3: CASSQGVRGDEKLFF
V: TRBV27; size: .; D: .; J: TRBJ2-7; DNA: TGTGCCGAACCCCTGGGGGCTTACGAGCAGTACTTC; CDR3: CAEPLGAYEQYF
V: TRBV6-2/TRBV6-3; size: few; D: TRBD2; J: TRBJ2-1; DNA: TGTGCCAGCAGTCGTCTCCTAGCGGGAGTCGGCAATGAGCAGTTCTTC; CDR3: CASSRLLAGVGNEQFF
V: TRBV24-1; size: many; D: TRBD1; J: TRBJ2-3; DNA: TGTGCCACCCGGGGACAGGGGACAGATACGCAGTATTTT; CDR3: CATRGQGTDTQYF
V: TRBV29-1; size: few; D: TRBD2; J: TRBJ2-1; DNA: TGCAGCGGAGCTAGCGGGGCCTACAATGAGCAGTTCTTC; CDR3: CSGASGAYNEQFF
V: TRBV28; size: .; D: .; J: TRBJ2-1; DNA: TGTGCCAGCAGTTTAGCGGCCTTTTCCTACAATGAGCAGTTCTTC; CDR3: CASSLAAFSYNEQFF
V: TRBV12-3/TRBV12-4; size: .; D: TRBD1; J: TRBJ2-3; DNA: TGTGCCAGCAGTACCTGGACAGGCAGCACAGATACGCAGTATTTT; CDR3: CASSTWTGSTDTQYF
V: TRBV6-5; size: .; D: TRBD1; J: TRBJ1-1; DNA: TGTGCCAGCAGTTACGCACAGGGGGCAAGAGCTTTCTTT; CDR3: CASSYAQGARAFF
V: TRBV20-1; size: many; D: TRBD1; J: TRBJ2-7; DNA: TGCTGGGCGGAGGACAGGGCGACCTACGAGCAGTACTTC; CDR3: CWAEDRATYEQYF
V: TRBV6-5; size: .; D: .; J: TRBJ1-1; DNA: TGTGCCAGCATTTACTCGAGGAACACTGAAGCTTTCTTT; CDR3: CASIYSRNTEAFF
V: TRBV2; size: few; D: .; J: TRBJ2-1; DNA: TGTGCCAGCAGCTACCTAGCAAATGAGCAGTTCTTC; CDR3: CASSYLANEQFF
V: TRBV6-2/TRBV6-3; size: .; D: .; J: TRBJ2-7; DNA: TGTGCCAGCACCAAACTCCAGGGTTCCTACGAGCAGTACTTC; CDR3: CASTKLQGSYEQYF
V: TRBV18; size: few; D: TRBD1; J: TRBJ1-2; DNA: TGTGCCAGCTCACCGATTATCGGACAGGGGGGGCACTATGGCTACACCTTC; CDR3: CASSPIIGQGGHYGYTF
V: TRBV25-1; size: .; D: .; J: TRBJ1-2; DNA: TGTGCCAGCAGTCCTCCTGGAGGGTTCGGGTATGGCTACACCTTC; CDR3: CASSPPGGFGYGYTF
V: TRBV12-3/TRBV12-4; size: many; D: .; J: TRBJ2-2; DNA: TGTGCCAGCAGTTTATCCGGCGCCGGGGAGCTGTTTTTT; CDR3: CASSLSGAGELFF
V: TRBV7-6; size: .; D: TRBD2; J: TRBJ2-1; DNA: TGTGCCAGCAGCTTAATGGCGGGAGGGTTAGTCAATGAGCAGTTCTTC; CDR3: CASSLMAGGLVNEQFF
V: TRBV3-1; size: .; D: .; J: TRBJ2-7; DNA: TGTGCCAGCAGCCAACGGGGACGCTACGAGCAGTACTTC; CDR3: CASSQRGRYEQYF
V: TRBV20-1; size: few; D: .; J: TRBJ2-1; DNA: TGCAGTGCACCGGGACCTTACAGTGAGCAGTTCTTC; CDR3: CSAPGPYSEQFF
V: TRBV7-9; size: many; D: .; J: TRBJ2-1; DNA: TGTGCCAGCAGCTTTCAACATGAGCAGTTCTTC; CDR3: CASSFQHEQFF
V: TRBV4-2; size: .; D: TRBD1; J: TRBJ1-2; DNA: TGTGCCAGCAGCCTGGGACAGGGGAACACTAACTATGGCTACACCTTC; CDR3: CASSLGQGNTNYGYTF
V: TRBV3-1; size: .; D: TRBD1; J: TRBJ1-2; DNA: TGTGCCAGCAGCCAAGGACGGACAGGGGACTATGGCTACACCTTC; CDR3: CASSQGRTGDYGYTF
V: TRBV7-8; size: .; D: TRBD1; J: TRBJ2-2; DNA: TGTGCCAGCAGCTTAGCGAGCGGAGACAGGGCAAAATCGAACACCGGGGAGCTGTTTTTT; CDR3: CASSLASGDRAKSNTGELFF
V: TRBV3-1; size: many; D: .; J: TRBJ2-7; DNA: TGTGCCAGCAGCTACTCCGGACGGGAGCAGTACTTC; CDR3: CASSYSGREQYF
V: TRBV28; size: .; D: .; J: TRBJ1-2; DNA: TGTGCCAGCAGCCCCCGGGGGCGCGAGGGCTACACCTTC; CDR3: CASSPRGREGYTF
V: TRBV10-3; size: .; D: TRBD2; J: TRBJ2-5; DNA: TGTGCCATCAGCCTAGCGGGAGGGCGAGAGACCCAGTACTTC; CDR3: CAISLAGGRETQYF